These T cell receptor beta chains were read from a single sample in a study of OX40 agonist ivuxolimab in advanced cancers. Sequenced by immunoSEQ multiplex PCR; TCRdb stores in-frame clones only, minus some. The table includes about 80,000 clones, approximately 92% detected once. Here the sequenced sample was CD4+ or CD8+ T cells sorted from blood, taken in a trial of the OX40 agonist ivuxolimab. Receptors originate from an adult with an advanced solid tumor such as melanoma, head and neck, liver or kidney cancer. Both conserved end residues are part of each CDR3. The D gene is left open where the match is weak. Size is stated for part of the rows, as once, few or many counts, or as a class when the clone is expanded.

J | size | D | length | V | CDR3 | DNA
TRBJ2-3 | NA | NA | 14 | TRBV7-7 | CASSPEAGTDTQYF | TGTGCCAGCAGCCCAGAGGCGGGCACAGATACGCAGTATTTT
TRBJ1-1 | once | TRBD1 | 17 | TRBV7-2 | CASSFWTGEVPNTEAFF | TGTGCCAGCAGCTTTTGGACAGGGGAGGTACCGAACACTGAAGCTTTCTTT
TRBJ1-4 | NA | NA | 15 | TRBV6-1 | CASSGYASTNEKLFF | TGTGCCAGCAGTGGGTACGCTTCAACTAATGAAAAACTGTTTTTT
TRBJ2-7 | NA | NA | 13 | TRBV19 | CASSPGLGYEQYF | TGTGCCAGTAGTCCGGGACTGGGGTACGAGCAGTACTTC
TRBJ1-3 | NA | NA | 15 | TRBV6-6 | CASSYPGGLGNTIYF | TGTGCCAGCAGTTACCCGGGAGGGTTGGGAAACACCATATATTTT
TRBJ2-2 | NA | NA | 14 | TRBV28 | CASNLERNTGELFF | TGTGCCAGCAATCTCGAAAGGAACACCGGGGAGCTGTTTTTT
TRBJ2-7 | NA | TRBD2 | 16 | TRBV7-2 | CASSSQLGLAVYEQYF | TGTGCCAGCAGCTCACAACTTGGACTAGCGGTTTACGAGCAGTACTTC
TRBJ2-1 | NA | NA | 13 | TRBV9 | CASSEQGRHEQFF | TGTGCCAGCAGCGAACAGGGTCGGCATGAGCAGTTCTTC
TRBJ1-5 | NA | NA | 13 | TRBV5-6 | CASSAGSNQPQHF | TGTGCCAGCAGCGCCGGCAGCAATCAGCCCCAGCATTTT
TRBJ2-3 | NA | TRBD2 | 15 | TRBV9 | CASVELAGGPDTQYF | TGTGCCAGCGTAGAATTAGCGGGGGGGCCAGATACGCAGTATTTT
TRBJ2-3 | NA | NA | 14 | TRBV7-3 | CASSSDFGTDTQYF | TGTGCCAGCAGCTCGGACTTTGGCACAGATACGCAGTATTTT
TRBJ1-2 | NA | NA | 18 | TRBV21-1 | CASSKWGEKDRAVYGYTF | TGTGCCAGCAGCAAATGGGGGGAAAAGGACAGGGCCGTCTATGGCTACACCTTC
TRBJ1-6 | once | NA | 15 | TRBV7-6 | CASSPAQGYNSPLHF | TGTGCCAGCAGCCCTGCACAGGGCTATAATTCACCCCTCCACTTT
TRBJ2-1 | NA | NA | 15 | TRBV4-1 | CASSQGPLVGNEQFF | TGCGCCAGCAGCCAAGGGCCACTAGTGGGGAATGAGCAGTTCTTC
TRBJ1-1 | NA | TRBD1 | 15 | TRBV6-1 | CASSAPGGWSTEAFF | TGTGCCAGCAGTGCCCCAGGGGGGTGGAGCACTGAAGCTTTCTTT
TRBJ2-3 | NA | NA | 12 | TRBV9 | CASSVGGDTQYF | TGTGCCAGCAGCGTAGGCGGAGATACGCAGTATTTT
TRBJ1-5 | NA | NA | 15 | TRBV15 | CATSSPYGGSQPQHF | TGTGCCACCAGCTCCCCCTACGGGGGGAGTCAGCCCCAGCATTTT
TRBJ1-1 | NA | NA | 15 | TRBV6-1 | CASSERGIMNTEAFF | TGTGCCAGCAGTGAACGGGGTATCATGAACACTGAAGCTTTCTTT
TRBJ2-7 | NA | NA | 15 | TRBV9 | CASSGGQGRPYEQYF | TGTGCCAGCAGCGGCGGCCAAGGGAGGCCCTACGAGCAGTACTTC
TRBJ2-1 | NA | NA | 13 | TRBV27 | CASSLFRYNEQFF | TGTGCCAGCAGTTTATTCCGGTACAATGAGCAGTTCTTC
TRBJ2-3 | NA | NA | 17 | TRBV5-5 | CASSLGFDGRSTDTQYF | TGTGCCAGCAGCCTCGGCTTCGACGGACGGTCCACAGATACGCAGTATTTT
TRBJ2-7 | NA | NA | 11 | TRBV27 | CASRHAYEQYF | TGTGCCAGCAGGCACGCCTACGAGCAGTACTTC
TRBJ2-3 | NA | TRBD2 | 15 | TRBV7-2 | CASSLTSGETDTQYF | TGTGCCAGCAGCTTGACTAGCGGTGAGACAGATACGCAGTATTTT
TRBJ2-3 | few | TRBD2 | 16 | TRBV6-1 | CASSEEASGGRNTQYF | TGTGCCAGCAGTGAAGAGGCTAGCGGGGGGCGAAATACGCAGTATTTT
TRBJ2-7 | NA | TRBD2 | 14 | TRBV5-1 | CASSLAGGLDEQYF | TGCGCCAGCAGCTTGGCGGGGGGGCTCGACGAGCAGTACTTC
TRBJ2-1 | NA | TRBD2 | 14 | TRBV7-9 | CASSSLTSGNEQFF | TGTGCCAGCAGCTCGCTGACTAGCGGTAATGAGCAGTTCTTC
TRBJ2-1 | NA | TRBD2 | 17 | TRBV9 | CASSLSQRGAPYNEQFF | TGTGCCAGCAGCCTTTCGCAGCGGGGGGCCCCCTACAATGAGCAGTTCTTC
TRBJ2-3 | NA | NA | 13 | TRBV5-1 | CASSFWSTDTQYF | TGCGCCAGCAGCTTTTGGAGCACAGATACGCAGTATTTT
TRBJ2-7 | once | NA | 15 | TRBV6-5 | CASSYRGRENYEQYF | TGTGCCAGCAGTTACCGGGGCAGGGAGAACTACGAGCAGTACTTC
TRBJ2-1 | NA | TRBD1 | 15 | TRBV2 | CASSEEAGGVDEQFF | TGTGCCAGCAGTGAAGAGGCAGGGGGTGTGGATGAGCAGTTCTTC
TRBJ1-5 | NA | NA | 15 | TRBV7-9 | CASSLPDYSNQPQHF | TGTGCCAGCAGCTTACCCGATTATAGCAATCAGCCCCAGCATTTT
TRBJ2-5 | NA | TRBD2 | 16 | TRBV7-9 | CASSETGGPSWETQYF | TGTGCCAGCAGCGAAACGGGAGGGCCTAGCTGGGAGACCCAGTACTTC
TRBJ2-7 | NA | TRBD1 | 14 | TRBV7-9 | CASSPRQGPYEQYF | TGTGCCAGCAGCCCCAGACAGGGGCCCTACGAGCAGTACTTC
TRBJ2-7 | NA | NA | 16 | TRBV6-1 | CASSEALGEPNYEQYF | TGTGCCAGCAGTGAAGCCCTAGGGGAGCCGAATTACGAGCAGTACTTC
TRBJ1-1 | NA | NA | 12 | TRBV5-1 | CASSLSGGEAFF | TGCGCCAGCAGCTTGTCTGGGGGTGAAGCTTTCTTT